This T cell receptor beta chain was sequenced for a study of blood T cell repertoires in COVID-19. Study context: From the United States, Italy and Spain came samples of acute and convalescent COVID-19. From T cells, B-cell-depleted T cells, or PBMCs came the material, which was cDNA or gDNA.

Per germline, CDR1 SGDLS and CDR2 YYNGEE. The CDR3 runs to 15 residues. J was trimmed by 2 bases and V by 3 bases; bases with no gene match: 2. Per the authors' pipeline: Amplifying reference gene primers gave estimates of nucleated cell counts. Method: immunoSEQ multiplex PCR; TCRdb's copy keeps in-frame clones and lacks some. V and J calls and clone size are those listed in that table; D and trimming were worked out from the DNA. The table includes 130,000 to 150,000 clones, around nine tenths detected once. The clonotype was recovered from a woman between 45 and 60 years old with active or convalescent COVID-19. J is TRBJ2-1 and V is TRBV9; 10 bases are shared with TRBD2. The sample taken for sequencing was peripheral blood. The CDR3 sequence: CASSGLAGTYNEQFF. The CDR3 DNA is TGTGCCAGCAGCGGACTAGCGGGCACCTACAATGAGCAGTTCTTC.